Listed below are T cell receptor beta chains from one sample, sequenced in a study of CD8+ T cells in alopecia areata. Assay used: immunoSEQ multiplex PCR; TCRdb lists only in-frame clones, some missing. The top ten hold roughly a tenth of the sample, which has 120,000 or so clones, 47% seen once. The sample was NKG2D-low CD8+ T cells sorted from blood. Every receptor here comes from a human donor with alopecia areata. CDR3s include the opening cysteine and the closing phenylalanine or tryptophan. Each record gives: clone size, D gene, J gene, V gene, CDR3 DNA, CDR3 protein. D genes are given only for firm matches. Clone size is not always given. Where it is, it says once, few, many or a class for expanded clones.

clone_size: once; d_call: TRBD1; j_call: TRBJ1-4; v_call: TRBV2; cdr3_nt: TGTGCCAGCAGTGCGGGGACAGGGGTTGAAAAACTGTTTTTT; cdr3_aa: CASSAGTGVEKLFF
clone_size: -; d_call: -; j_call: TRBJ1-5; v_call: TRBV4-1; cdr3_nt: TGCGCCAGCAGCCAAGGGGGGCAGCCCCAGCATTTT; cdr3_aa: CASSQGGQPQHF
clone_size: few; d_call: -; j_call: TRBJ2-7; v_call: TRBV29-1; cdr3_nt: TGCAGCGTTGAGGACCGACCCTACGAGCAGTACTTC; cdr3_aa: CSVEDRPYEQYF
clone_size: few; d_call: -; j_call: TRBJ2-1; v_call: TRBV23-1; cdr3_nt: TGCGCCAGCAGTCAATCGGGGCGGCAGAGTAATGTCCATGAGCAGTTCTTC; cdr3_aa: CASSQSGRQSNVHEQFF
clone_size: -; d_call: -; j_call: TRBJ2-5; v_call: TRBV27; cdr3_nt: TGTGCCAGCAGTTTGACGTACCAAGAGACCCAGTACTTC; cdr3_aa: CASSLTYQETQYF
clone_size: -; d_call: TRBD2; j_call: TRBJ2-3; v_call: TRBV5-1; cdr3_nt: TGCGCCAGCAGCCAATGGACTAGCGTGAGCCCTAGCACAGATACGCAGTATTTT; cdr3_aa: CASSQWTSVSPSTDTQYF
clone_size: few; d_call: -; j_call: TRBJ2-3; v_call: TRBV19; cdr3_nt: TGTGCCAGTAGTAGTGCGGAGGGGAGGGATACGCAGTATTTT; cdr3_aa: CASSSAEGRDTQYF
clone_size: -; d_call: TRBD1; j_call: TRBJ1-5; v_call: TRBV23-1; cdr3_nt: TGCGCCAGCAGTCTCCGGGACAGGGGGGACCAGCCCCAGCATTTT; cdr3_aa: CASSLRDRGDQPQHF
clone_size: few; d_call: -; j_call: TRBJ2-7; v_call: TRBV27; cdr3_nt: TGTGCCAGCAGTAAGACAGATAGTAGCTCCTACGAGCAGTACTTC; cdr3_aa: CASSKTDSSSYEQYF
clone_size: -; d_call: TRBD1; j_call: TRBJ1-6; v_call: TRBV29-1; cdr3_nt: TGCAGCGTTGAGGACAGGGGAGGAACGCCACCCCTCCACTTT; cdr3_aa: CSVEDRGGTPPLHF
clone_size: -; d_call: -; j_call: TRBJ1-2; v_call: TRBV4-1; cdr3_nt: TGCGCCAGCAGCCAAGACCGAGGTGAAGCTAACTATGGCTACACCTTC; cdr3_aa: CASSQDRGEANYGYTF
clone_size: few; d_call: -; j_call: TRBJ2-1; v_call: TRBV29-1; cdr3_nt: TGCAGCGCTCCTCGGAGTACCCATGAGCAGTTCTTC; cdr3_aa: CSAPRSTHEQFF
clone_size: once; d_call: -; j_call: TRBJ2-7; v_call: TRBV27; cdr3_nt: TGTGCCAGCAGTCAAGGGACGGGTTCCTACGAGCAGTACTTC; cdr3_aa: CASSQGTGSYEQYF
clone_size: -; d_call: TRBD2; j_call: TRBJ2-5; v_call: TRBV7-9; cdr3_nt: TGTGCCAGCAGCCCGACAAGGGGAGGGGAGACCCAGTACTTC; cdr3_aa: CASSPTRGGETQYF
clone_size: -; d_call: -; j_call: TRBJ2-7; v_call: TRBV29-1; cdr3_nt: TGCAGCGTTGAATGGGGGCGAGGGTACGAGCAGTACTTC; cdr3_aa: CSVEWGRGYEQYF
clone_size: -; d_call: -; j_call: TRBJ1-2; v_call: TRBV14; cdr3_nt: TGTGCCAGCAGCGGGGGCTGGGGCTACACCTTC; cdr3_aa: CASSGGWGYTF
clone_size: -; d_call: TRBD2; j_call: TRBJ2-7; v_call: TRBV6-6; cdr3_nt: TGTGCCAGCGCGGGTGCTAGCGGGAGCCCCTACGAGCAGTACTTC; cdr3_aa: CASAGASGSPYEQYF
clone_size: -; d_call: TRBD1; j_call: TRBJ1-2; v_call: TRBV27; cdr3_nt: TGTGCCAGCAGCCTGGGACAGGAAGTCTATGGCTACACCTTC; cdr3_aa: CASSLGQEVYGYTF
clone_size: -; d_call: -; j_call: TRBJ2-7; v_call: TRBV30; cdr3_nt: TGTGCCTGGACTAGTACCCACGAGCAGTACTTC; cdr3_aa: CAWTSTHEQYF
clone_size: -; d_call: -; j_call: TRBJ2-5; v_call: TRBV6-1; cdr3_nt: TGTGCCAGCAGCGTTGGGTGGGGGAACCAAGAGACCCAGTACTTC; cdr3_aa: CASSVGWGNQETQYF
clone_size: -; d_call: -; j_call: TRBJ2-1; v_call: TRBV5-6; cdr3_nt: TGTGCCAGCAGCCCCCCGACAGACTACAATGAGCAGTTCTTC; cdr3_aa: CASSPPTDYNEQFF
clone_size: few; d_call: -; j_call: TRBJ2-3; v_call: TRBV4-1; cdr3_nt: TGCGCCAGCAGCCAAGCGGTGGCGGATACGCAGTATTTT; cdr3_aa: CASSQAVADTQYF
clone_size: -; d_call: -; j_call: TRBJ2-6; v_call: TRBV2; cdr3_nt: TGTGCCAGGTTCAAGACAGACTCTGGGGCCAACGTCCTGACTTTC; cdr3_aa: CARFKTDSGANVLTF
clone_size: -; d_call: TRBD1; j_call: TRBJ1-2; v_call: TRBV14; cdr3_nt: TGTGCCAGCAGCCTATATTCGACAGGGGATGGCTACACCTTC; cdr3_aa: CASSLYSTGDGYTF
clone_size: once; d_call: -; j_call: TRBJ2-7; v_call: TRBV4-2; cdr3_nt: TGTGCCAGCAGCCCCTACACCGGCCTCAGCGACGAGCAGTACTTC; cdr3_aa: CASSPYTGLSDEQYF
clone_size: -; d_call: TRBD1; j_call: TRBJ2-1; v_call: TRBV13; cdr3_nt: TGTGCCAGCAGCTTAGTTGGGACAGCCTACAATGAGCAGTTCTTC; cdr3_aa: CASSLVGTAYNEQFF
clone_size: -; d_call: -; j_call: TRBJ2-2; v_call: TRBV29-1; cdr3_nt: TGCAGCGTTGAAAGGACAGCGAACACCGGGGAGCTGTTTTTT; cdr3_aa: CSVERTANTGELFF
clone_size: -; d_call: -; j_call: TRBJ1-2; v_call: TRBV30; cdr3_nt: TGTGCCTGGAGTGTAGCTGGGGATGGCTACACCTTC; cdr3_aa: CAWSVAGDGYTF
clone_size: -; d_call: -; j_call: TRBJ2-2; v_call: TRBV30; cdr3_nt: TGTGCCCTCGCGGGGCTTACCGGGGAGCTGTTTTTT; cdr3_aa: CALAGLTGELFF
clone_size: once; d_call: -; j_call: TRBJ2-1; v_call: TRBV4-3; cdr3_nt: TGCGCCAGCAGCCAGAGTGGGTCGCGGGACTACAATGAGCAGTTCTTC; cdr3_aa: CASSQSGSRDYNEQFF
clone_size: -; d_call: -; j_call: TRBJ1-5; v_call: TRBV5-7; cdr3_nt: TGTGCCACCCGGGGGAGATTCTATAGCAATCAGCCCCAGCATTTT; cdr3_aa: CATRGRFYSNQPQHF
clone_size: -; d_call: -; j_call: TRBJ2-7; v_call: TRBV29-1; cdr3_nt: TGCAGCGCCCAGGGCACCAAAAATTACGAGCAGTACTTC; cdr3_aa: CSAQGTKNYEQYF
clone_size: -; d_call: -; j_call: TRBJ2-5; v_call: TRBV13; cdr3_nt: TGTGCCAGCAGCCTCCCCCGGGAGACCCAGTACTTC; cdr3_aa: CASSLPRETQYF
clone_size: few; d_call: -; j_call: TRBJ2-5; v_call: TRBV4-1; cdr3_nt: TGCGCCAGCAGCCAAGGGACTGACCAAGAGACCCAGTACTTC; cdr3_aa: CASSQGTDQETQYF
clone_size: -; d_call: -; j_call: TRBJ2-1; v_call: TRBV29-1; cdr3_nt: TGCAGCGTCCTCGAGGGCCGGGGGATGTTCTTC; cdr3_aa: CSVLEGRGMFF
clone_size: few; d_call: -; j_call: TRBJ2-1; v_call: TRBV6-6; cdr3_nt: TGTGCCAGCACTGAATACAATGAGCAGTTCTTC; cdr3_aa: CASTEYNEQFF
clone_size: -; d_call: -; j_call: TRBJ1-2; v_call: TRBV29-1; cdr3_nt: TGCAGCGTTGAGGCTGGGGGCGCCTATGGCTACACCTTC; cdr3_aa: CSVEAGGAYGYTF
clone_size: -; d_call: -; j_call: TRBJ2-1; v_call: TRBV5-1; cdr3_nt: TGCGCCAGCAGCTTGGAGACCTCGACCCAAAATGAGCAGTTCTTC; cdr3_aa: CASSLETSTQNEQFF
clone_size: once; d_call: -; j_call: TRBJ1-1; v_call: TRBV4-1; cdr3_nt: TGCGCCAGCAGCCAACCCCTCGGGGGCACTGAAGCTTTCTTT; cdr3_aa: CASSQPLGGTEAFF
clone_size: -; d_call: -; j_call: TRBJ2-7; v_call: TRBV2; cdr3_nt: TGTGCCCAGCATCTTAAGGCGGGGGACAACGAGCAGTACTTC; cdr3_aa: CAQHLKAGDNEQYF
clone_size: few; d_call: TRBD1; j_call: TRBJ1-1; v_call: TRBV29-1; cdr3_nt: TGCAGCGTAGCGGACAGGAGCCTCACTGAAGCTTTCTTT; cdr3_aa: CSVADRSLTEAFF
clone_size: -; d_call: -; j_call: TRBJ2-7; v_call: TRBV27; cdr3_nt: TGTGCCAGCAGTTTATCCGGGGGCCTCTACGAGCAGTACTTC; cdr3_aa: CASSLSGGLYEQYF
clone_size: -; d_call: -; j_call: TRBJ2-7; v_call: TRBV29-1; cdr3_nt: TGCAGCGTTCTAAAGGTACAGAACTACGAGCAGTACTTC; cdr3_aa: CSVLKVQNYEQYF
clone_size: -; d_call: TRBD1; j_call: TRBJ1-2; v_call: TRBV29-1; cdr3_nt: TGCAGCGTTGTTGCCGGGACAGTCTATGGCTACACCTTC; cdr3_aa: CSVVAGTVYGYTF
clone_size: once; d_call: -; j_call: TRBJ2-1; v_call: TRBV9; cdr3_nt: TGTGCCAGCGGCCCTGGGGGCAGCTCCTACAATGAGCAGTTCTTC; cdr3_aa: CASGPGGSSYNEQFF
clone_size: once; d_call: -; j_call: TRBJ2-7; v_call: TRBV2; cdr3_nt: TGTGCCAGCAGTGGGGGTTTCGAGCAGTACTTC; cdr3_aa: CASSGGFEQYF